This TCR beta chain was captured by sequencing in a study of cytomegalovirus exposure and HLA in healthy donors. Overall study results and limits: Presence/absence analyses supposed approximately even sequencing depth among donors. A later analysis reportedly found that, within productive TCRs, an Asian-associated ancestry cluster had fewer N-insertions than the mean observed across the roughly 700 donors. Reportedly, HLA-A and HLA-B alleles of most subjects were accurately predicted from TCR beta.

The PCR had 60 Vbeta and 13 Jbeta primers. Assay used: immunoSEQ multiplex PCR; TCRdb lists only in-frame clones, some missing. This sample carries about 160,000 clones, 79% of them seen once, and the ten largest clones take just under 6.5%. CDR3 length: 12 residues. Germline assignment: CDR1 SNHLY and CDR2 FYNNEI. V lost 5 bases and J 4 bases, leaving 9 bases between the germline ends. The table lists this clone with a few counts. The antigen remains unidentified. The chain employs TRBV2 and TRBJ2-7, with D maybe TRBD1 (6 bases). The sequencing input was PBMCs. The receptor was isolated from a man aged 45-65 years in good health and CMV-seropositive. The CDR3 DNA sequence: TGTGCCAGCAGTCAGACAGGATACGAGCAGTACTTC. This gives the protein CASSQTGYEQYF. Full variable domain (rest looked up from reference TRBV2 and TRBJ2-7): EPEVTQTPSHQVTQMGQEVILRCVPISNHLYFYWYRQILGQKVEFLVSFYNNEISEKSEIFDDQFSVERPDGSNFTLKIRSTKLEDSAMYFCASSQTGYEQYFGPGTRLTVT.